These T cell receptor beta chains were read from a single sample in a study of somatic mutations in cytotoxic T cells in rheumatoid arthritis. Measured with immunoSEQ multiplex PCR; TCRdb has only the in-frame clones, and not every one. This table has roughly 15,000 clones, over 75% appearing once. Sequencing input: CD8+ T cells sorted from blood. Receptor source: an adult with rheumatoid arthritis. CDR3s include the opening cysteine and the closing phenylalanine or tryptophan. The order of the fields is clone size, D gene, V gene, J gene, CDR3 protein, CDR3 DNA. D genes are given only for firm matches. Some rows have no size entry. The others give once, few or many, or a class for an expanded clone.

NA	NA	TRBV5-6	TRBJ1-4	CASSLGAVYEKLFF	TGTGCCAGCAGCTTGGGGGCCGTTTATGAAAAACTGTTTTTT
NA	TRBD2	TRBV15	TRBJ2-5	CATSRELAGFQETQYF	TGTGCCACCAGCAGAGAATTAGCGGGGTTCCAAGAGACCCAGTACTTC
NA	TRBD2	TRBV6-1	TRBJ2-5	CASSERAGGAETQYF	TGTGCCAGCAGTGAACGAGCGGGGGGGGCAGAGACCCAGTACTTC
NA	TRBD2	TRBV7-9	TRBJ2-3	CASSTLAGGPGDTQYF	TGTGCCAGCAGCACGTTAGCGGGGGGCCCCGGAGATACGCAGTATTTT
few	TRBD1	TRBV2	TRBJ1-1	CASRSPDRARGAFF	TGTGCCAGCAGATCGCCGGACAGGGCTCGGGGAGCTTTCTTT
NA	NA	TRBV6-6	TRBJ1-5	CASTPAGVNQPQHF	TGTGCCAGCACCCCAGCCGGGGTCAATCAGCCCCAGCATTTT
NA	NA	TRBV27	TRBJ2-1	CATRGASNEQFF	TGTGCCACTAGGGGGGCTAGTAATGAGCAGTTCTTC
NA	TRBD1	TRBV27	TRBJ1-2	CASSKTGGDYGYTF	TGTGCCAGCAGTAAAACAGGGGGGGACTATGGCTACACCTTC
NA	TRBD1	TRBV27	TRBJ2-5	CASSFDRGETQYF	TGTGCCAGCAGTTTCGACAGGGGGGAGACCCAGTACTTC
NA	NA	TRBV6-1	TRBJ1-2	CASSRQTDDYGYTF	TGTGCCAGCAGTAGACAAACGGACGACTATGGCTACACCTTC
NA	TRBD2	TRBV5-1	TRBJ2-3	CASSIGLAGAGADTQYF	TGCGCCAGCAGCATTGGACTAGCGGGGGCGGGGGCAGATACGCAGTATTTT
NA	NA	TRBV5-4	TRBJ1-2	CASSGTDYGYTF	TGTGCCAGCAGCGGAACTGACTATGGCTACACCTTC
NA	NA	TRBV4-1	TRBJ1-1	CASSLGGRGEAFF	TGCGCCAGCAGCCTCGGGGGCAGGGGAGAAGCTTTCTTT
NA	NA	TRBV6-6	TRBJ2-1	CASSYVSSYNEQFF	TGTGCCAGCAGTTACGTGAGCTCCTACAATGAGCAGTTCTTC
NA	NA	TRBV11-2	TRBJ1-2	CASSFRPVPHGGYTF	TGTGCCAGCAGCTTCCGCCCGGTCCCCCACGGGGGCTACACCTTC
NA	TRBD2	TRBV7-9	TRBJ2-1	CASSPRTSGANEQFF	TGTGCCAGCAGCCCCCGGACTAGCGGGGCGAATGAGCAGTTCTTC
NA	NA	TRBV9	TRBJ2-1	CASSGNGNEQFF	TGTGCCAGCAGCGGCAACGGTAATGAGCAGTTCTTC
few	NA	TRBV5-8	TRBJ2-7	CASSLSHGTEQYF	TGTGCCAGCAGCTTATCCCATGGGACGGAGCAGTACTTC
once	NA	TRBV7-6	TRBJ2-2	CASNCPPRVRGTGELFF	TGTGCCAGCAACTGCCCCCCTCGGGTCCGGGGCACCGGGGAGCTGTTTTTT
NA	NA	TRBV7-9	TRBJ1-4	CASSLAQGNEKLFF	TGTGCCAGCAGCTTAGCCCAGGGTAATGAAAAACTGTTTTTT
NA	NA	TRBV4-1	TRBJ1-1	CASSQRGTNTEAFF	TGCGCCAGCAGCCAGCGCGGGACGAACACTGAAGCTTTCTTT
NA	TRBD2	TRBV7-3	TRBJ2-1	CASSFLAGGFNEQFF	TGTGCCAGCAGCTTTCTAGCGGGGGGGTTCAATGAGCAGTTCTTC
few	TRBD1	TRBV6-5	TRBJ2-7	CASSFTGTGFEQYF	TGTGCCAGCAGTTTCACCGGGACAGGGTTCGAGCAGTACTTC
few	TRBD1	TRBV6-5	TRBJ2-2	CASSYLDRRELFF	TGTGCCAGCAGTTACCTGGACAGGCGGGAGCTGTTTTTT
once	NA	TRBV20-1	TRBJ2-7	CSARTYYEQYF	TGCAGTGCTAGAACGTACTACGAGCAGTACTTC
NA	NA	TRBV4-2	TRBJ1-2	CASSQETPIGYTF	TGTGCCAGCAGCCAAGAAACCCCTATCGGCTACACCTTC
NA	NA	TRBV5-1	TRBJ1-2	CASSLATNYGYTF	TGCGCCAGCAGTTTGGCCACTAACTATGGCTACACCTTC
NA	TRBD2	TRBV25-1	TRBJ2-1	CASSGSGGPYNEQFF	TGTGCCAGCAGTGGGAGCGGGGGCCCTTACAATGAGCAGTTCTTC
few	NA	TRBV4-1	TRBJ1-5	CASSQEQGPDQPQHF	TGCGCCAGCAGCCAAGAACAGGGCCCAGATCAGCCCCAGCATTTT
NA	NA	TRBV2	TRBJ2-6	CASEKGGTGANVLTF	TGTGCCAGCGAGAAGGGGGGAACTGGGGCCAACGTCCTGACTTTC
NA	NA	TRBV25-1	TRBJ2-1	CASSDIKGASYNEQFF	TGTGCCAGCAGTGATATCAAAGGGGCTTCCTACAATGAGCAGTTCTTC
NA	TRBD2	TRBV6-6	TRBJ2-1	CASSYGASGGGNEQFF	TGTGCCAGCAGTTACGGAGCTAGCGGGGGGGGGAATGAGCAGTTCTTC
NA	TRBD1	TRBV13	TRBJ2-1	CASRGQGLYNEQFF	TGTGCCAGCAGGGGACAGGGGTTATACAATGAGCAGTTCTTC
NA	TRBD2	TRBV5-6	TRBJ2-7	CASRSGTSGDEQYF	TGTGCCAGCAGGTCCGGGACTAGCGGGGACGAGCAGTACTTC
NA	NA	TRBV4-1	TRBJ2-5	CASSQSSEETQYF	TGCGCCAGCAGCCAATCTTCGGAGGAGACCCAGTACTTC
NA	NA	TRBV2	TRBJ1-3	CASTGGNTIYF	TGTGCCAGCACGGGCGGAAACACCATATATTTT
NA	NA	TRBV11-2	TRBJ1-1	CASSLGPSMNTEAFF	TGTGCCAGCAGCTTAGGTCCATCGATGAACACTGAAGCTTTCTTT
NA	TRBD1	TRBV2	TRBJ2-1	CASSTQGNEQFF	TGTGCCAGCAGTACACAGGGGAATGAGCAGTTCTTC
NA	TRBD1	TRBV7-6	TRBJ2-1	CASSLVLTGGNEQFF	TGTGCCAGCAGCTTAGTATTGACAGGGGGGAATGAGCAGTTCTTC
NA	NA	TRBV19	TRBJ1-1	CAAGPYTEAFF	TGTGCGGCAGGACCGTACACTGAAGCTTTCTTT
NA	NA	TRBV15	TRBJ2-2	CATSPGGGNTGELFF	TGTGCCACCAGCCCGGGGGGCGGGAACACCGGGGAGCTGTTTTTT
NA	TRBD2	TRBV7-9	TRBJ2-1	CASSFPSAGGGYNEQFF	TGTGCCAGCAGCTTTCCCTCAGCGGGGGGCGGCTACAATGAGCAGTTCTTC
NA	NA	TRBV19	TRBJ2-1	CAVGDPYNEQFF	TGTGCCGTAGGGGATCCCTACAATGAGCAGTTCTTC
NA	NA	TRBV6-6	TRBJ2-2	CASRSLATGELFF	TGTGCCAGCAGAAGCCTTGCCACCGGGGAGCTGTTTTTT
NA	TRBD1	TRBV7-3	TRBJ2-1	CASNPKSGQGMDNEQFF	TGTGCCAGCAACCCGAAGTCAGGACAGGGGATGGACAATGAGCAGTTCTTC
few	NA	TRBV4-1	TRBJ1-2	CASSQDDASGYTF	TGCGCCAGCAGCCAAGATGACGCGTCTGGCTACACCTTC
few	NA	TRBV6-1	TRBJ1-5	CASSEWTKNQPQHF	TGTGCCAGCAGTGAATGGACGAAGAATCAGCCCCAGCATTTT
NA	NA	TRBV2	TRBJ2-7	CASTLDPYEQYF	TGTGCCAGCACCCTTGATCCCTACGAGCAGTACTTC
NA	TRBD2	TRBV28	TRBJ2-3	CASSLTGGAGTDTQYF	TGTGCCAGCAGTTTAACCGGGGGGGCGGGTACAGATACGCAGTATTTT
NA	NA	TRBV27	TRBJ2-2	CASESSGAGTGELFF	TGTGCCAGCGAGAGTTCAGGGGCGGGCACCGGGGAGCTGTTTTTT
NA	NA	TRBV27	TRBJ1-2	CASSGGGRGYTF	TGTGCCAGCAGTGGAGGGGGGAGGGGCTACACCTTC
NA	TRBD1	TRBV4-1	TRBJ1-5	CASSQEPGGWPQHF	TGCGCCAGCAGCCAAGAACCAGGGGGGTGGCCCCAGCATTTT
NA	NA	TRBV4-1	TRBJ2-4	CASSQDAQGEDIQYF	TGCGCCAGCAGCCAAGACGCGCAGGGCGAAGACATTCAGTACTTC
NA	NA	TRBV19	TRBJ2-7	CASSISGFHLNEQYF	TGTGCCAGTAGTATTTCAGGGTTCCATTTGAACGAGCAGTACTTC